This entry is about one TCR beta chain. Its antigen is currently unknown. These data come from a study of cytomegalovirus exposure and HLA in healthy donors. CDR1 SGHRS and CDR2 YFSETQ come from the germline V gene. V was pared by 4 bases and J by 4 bases, with 10 bases of the junction left unmatched. This CDR3 region has 16 residues. An approximately 130-subject validation cohort, separate from the approximately 610-subject first cohort, supplied the donors. Overall study results and limits: CMV antigen specificity was confirmed in vitro for three CMV-associated chains.

This table comes from immunoSEQ multiplex PCR, and its TCRdb copy is limited to in-frame clones, with some not included. The sample has some 85,000 clones, around 96% seen once; the top ten hold about 1.3%. The source of this sequence is a woman aged 18-29 years in good health and CMV-seronegative. The chain recombines TRBV5-1 with TRBJ2-1; 8 positions agree with TRBD2. Sequenced sample: PBMCs. CDR3 loop: CASSLGVIAGYNEQFF. The CDR3 DNA is TGCGCCAGCAGCCTGGGGGTAATAGCGGGATACAATGAGCAGTTCTTC.